A selection of T cell receptor beta chains follows, all from one sample in a study of cytomegalovirus exposure and HLA in healthy donors. Using immunoSEQ multiplex PCR, the repertoire was profiled, and TCRdb retains in-frame clones only, with some absent. The sample records about 220,000 clones, roughly 88% being singletons. The material sequenced was PBMCs. These receptors originate from a woman younger than 35 in good health and CMV-seronegative. Each CDR3 is given with its conserved first and last residue. The D gene is left open where the match is weak. A row's size may be missing; if present it is once, few, many or a size class.

clone size: -
D gene: TRBD2
V gene: TRBV4-1
J gene: TRBJ2-7
CDR3 protein: CASRRTGTSSYEQYF
CDR3 DNA: TGCGCCAGCAGACGCACCGGGACTAGCTCCTACGAGCAGTACTTC

clone size: -
D gene: TRBD1
V gene: TRBV6-6
J gene: TRBJ1-5
CDR3 protein: CATYSGGTGNQPQHF
CDR3 DNA: TGTGCCACCTATTCGGGGGGGACAGGCAATCAGCCCCAGCATTTT

clone size: -
D gene: -
V gene: TRBV7-6
J gene: TRBJ2-3
CDR3 protein: CASSLSLGSTDTQYF
CDR3 DNA: TGTGCCAGCAGCTTGTCGCTCGGGAGCACAGATACGCAGTATTTT

clone size: -
D gene: TRBD2
V gene: TRBV29-1
J gene: TRBJ2-1
CDR3 protein: CSVFSGSAYNEQFF
CDR3 DNA: TGCAGCGTATTTAGCGGGAGTGCCTACAATGAGCAGTTCTTC

clone size: -
D gene: -
V gene: TRBV7-9
J gene: TRBJ2-5
CDR3 protein: CASSFVFSSVAGDQYF
CDR3 DNA: TGTGCCAGCAGCTTCGTCTTTAGTAGCGTGGCTGGGGACCAGTACTTC

clone size: -
D gene: -
V gene: TRBV5-1
J gene: TRBJ1-3
CDR3 protein: CASSLGGLSGNTIYF
CDR3 DNA: TGCGCCAGCAGCTTGGGGGGACTCTCTGGAAACACCATATATTTT

clone size: -
D gene: -
V gene: TRBV27
J gene: TRBJ1-1
CDR3 protein: CASSLSRGNTEAFF
CDR3 DNA: TGTGCCAGCAGTCTATCGCGGGGGAACACTGAAGCTTTCTTT

clone size: once
D gene: -
V gene: TRBV7-2
J gene: TRBJ2-3
CDR3 protein: CASSQNTDTQYF
CDR3 DNA: TGTGCCAGCAGCCAAAACACAGATACGCAGTATTTT

clone size: -
D gene: -
V gene: TRBV5-6
J gene: TRBJ1-1
CDR3 protein: CASSLGRRERAFF
CDR3 DNA: TGTGCCAGCAGCTTGGGCAGGAGGGAGAGAGCTTTCTTT

clone size: -
D gene: -
V gene: TRBV2
J gene: TRBJ1-1
CDR3 protein: CASSTVPGGTEAFF
CDR3 DNA: TGTGCCAGCAGTACGGTCCCCGGGGGCACTGAAGCTTTCTTT

clone size: -
D gene: -
V gene: TRBV28
J gene: TRBJ2-7
CDR3 protein: CASSLKYFDSRLSYEQYF
CDR3 DNA: TGTGCCAGCAGTTTAAAATATTTCGACAGCAGATTATCCTACGAGCAGTACTTC

clone size: -
D gene: TRBD1
V gene: TRBV29-1
J gene: TRBJ1-1
CDR3 protein: CSVPTGTGRTEAFF
CDR3 DNA: TGCAGCGTCCCGACCGGGACAGGGCGGACTGAAGCTTTCTTT

clone size: -
D gene: -
V gene: TRBV28
J gene: TRBJ1-2
CDR3 protein: CASSRSYGYTF
CDR3 DNA: TGTGCCAGCAGCAGGTCCTATGGCTACACCTTC

clone size: -
D gene: TRBD2
V gene: TRBV7-2
J gene: TRBJ2-3
CDR3 protein: CASSLLGGGDTQYF
CDR3 DNA: TGTGCCAGCAGCTTACTTGGGGGGGGAGATACGCAGTATTTT

clone size: -
D gene: TRBD1
V gene: TRBV6-6
J gene: TRBJ1-5
CDR3 protein: CASSYGQAANQPQHF
CDR3 DNA: TGTGCCAGCAGTTACGGACAGGCTGCTAATCAGCCCCAGCATTTT

clone size: few
D gene: TRBD1
V gene: TRBV6-6
J gene: TRBJ1-2
CDR3 protein: CASSPGQGGGYTF
CDR3 DNA: TGTGCCAGCAGTCCCGGACAGGGCGGTGGCTACACCTTC

clone size: -
D gene: -
V gene: TRBV28
J gene: TRBJ2-3
CDR3 protein: CASSLAGSDTQYF
CDR3 DNA: TGTGCCAGCAGTTTAGCGGGGTCAGATACGCAGTATTTT

clone size: -
D gene: -
V gene: TRBV5-1
J gene: TRBJ2-3
CDR3 protein: CASSLVPQGGITDTQYF
CDR3 DNA: TGCGCCAGCAGCTTGGTGCCCCAGGGCGGGATAACAGATACGCAGTATTTT

clone size: -
D gene: TRBD2
V gene: TRBV27
J gene: TRBJ2-7
CDR3 protein: CASSFRGGSLSYEQYF
CDR3 DNA: TGTGCCAGCAGTTTTCGAGGCGGGAGTCTGTCCTACGAGCAGTACTTC

clone size: once
D gene: -
V gene: TRBV28
J gene: TRBJ1-2
CDR3 protein: CASSLGGIVGDYGYTF
CDR3 DNA: TGTGCCAGCAGTTTGGGGGGTATCGTCGGAGACTATGGCTACACCTTC

clone size: -
D gene: -
V gene: TRBV6-6
J gene: TRBJ2-1
CDR3 protein: CASSQRNSYNEQFF
CDR3 DNA: TGTGCCAGCAGCCAGCGGAACTCCTACAATGAGCAGTTCTTC

clone size: -
D gene: -
V gene: TRBV18
J gene: TRBJ2-1
CDR3 protein: CASSPASSYNEQFF
CDR3 DNA: TGTGCCAGCTCACCGGCAAGCTCCTACAATGAGCAGTTCTTC

clone size: few
D gene: -
V gene: TRBV18
J gene: TRBJ2-7
CDR3 protein: CASSPQGNSYEQYF
CDR3 DNA: TGTGCCAGCTCACCACAGGGGAACTCCTACGAGCAGTACTTC

clone size: -
D gene: -
V gene: TRBV7-3
J gene: TRBJ2-2
CDR3 protein: CASSSTRAGELFF
CDR3 DNA: TGTGCCAGCAGCTCCACTAGGGCCGGGGAGCTGTTTTTT

clone size: -
D gene: -
V gene: TRBV6-5
J gene: TRBJ2-3
CDR3 protein: CASTIGAASTDTQYF
CDR3 DNA: TGTGCCAGCACTATAGGGGCAGCTAGCACAGATACGCAGTATTTT

clone size: -
D gene: TRBD2
V gene: TRBV2
J gene: TRBJ2-1
CDR3 protein: CASSDLAGGGYNEQFF
CDR3 DNA: TGTGCCAGCAGCGACTTAGCGGGAGGTGGCTACAATGAGCAGTTCTTC

clone size: -
D gene: -
V gene: TRBV7-2
J gene: TRBJ2-7
CDR3 protein: CASSFTGKGQYF
CDR3 DNA: TGTGCCAGCAGCTTCACAGGGAAAGGGCAGTACTTC

clone size: -
D gene: -
V gene: TRBV27
J gene: TRBJ1-5
CDR3 protein: CASSLGSGNQPQHF
CDR3 DNA: TGTGCCAGCAGTTTAGGGTCCGGGAATCAGCCCCAGCATTTT

clone size: -
D gene: -
V gene: TRBV28
J gene: TRBJ1-1
CDR3 protein: CASSLRPGWNTEAFF
CDR3 DNA: TGTGCCAGCAGTCTACGCCCAGGATGGAACACTGAAGCTTTCTTT